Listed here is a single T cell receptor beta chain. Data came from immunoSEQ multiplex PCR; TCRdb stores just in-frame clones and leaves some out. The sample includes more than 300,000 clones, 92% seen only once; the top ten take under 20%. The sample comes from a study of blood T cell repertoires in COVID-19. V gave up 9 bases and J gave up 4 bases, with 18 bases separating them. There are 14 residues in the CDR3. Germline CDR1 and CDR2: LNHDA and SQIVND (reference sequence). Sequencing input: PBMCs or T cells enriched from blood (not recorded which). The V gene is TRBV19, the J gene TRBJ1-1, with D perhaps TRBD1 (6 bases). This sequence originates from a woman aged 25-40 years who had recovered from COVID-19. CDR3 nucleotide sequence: TGTGCCAGCAATATTGGGGGCCGGGGCACTGAAGCTTTCTTT. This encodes CASNIGGRGTEAFF. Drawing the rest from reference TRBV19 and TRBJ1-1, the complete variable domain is DGGITQSPKYLFRKEGQNVTLSCEQNLNHDAMYWYRQDPGQGLRLIYYSQIVNDFQKGDIAEGYSVSREKKESFPLTVTSAQKNPTAFYLCASNIGGRGTEAFFGQGTRLTVV.